The clone carrying this T cell receptor (beta chain) has a single count. This record belongs to a study of blood T cell repertoires in COVID-19. Across the whole study: Whether acute or convalescent, the COVID-19 samples came from the United States, Italy and Spain.

Per the germline V gene, CDR1 is SGHRS and CDR2 is YFSETQ. The V gene end was trimmed by 5 bases and the J gene end by 0 bases; junction bases not matched to a gene: 7. This CDR3 contains 16 residues. This table comes from immunoSEQ multiplex PCR, and its TCRdb copy is limited to in-frame clones, with some not included. The sample includes roughly 500,000 clones, 75% to 90% of them seen just once. Participant-reported clinical history was the basis for cohort assignment. The specimen sequenced was PBMCs or T cells enriched from blood (not recorded which). J is TRBJ2-3 and V is TRBV5-1; TRBD1 agrees at 9 bases. The receptor's source is a woman aged 60-75 years who had recovered from COVID-19. CDR3 sequence reads: CASRTRGTGSTDTQYF. The CDR3 DNA reads as TGCGCCAGCAGAACGAGGGGGACAGGGAGCACAGATACGCAGTATTTT.